This T cell receptor beta chain was identified in a study of chemoradiotherapy in HPV16-positive cancers. Some clones are missing from TCRdb's copy, which holds only in-frame ones; the method was immunoSEQ multiplex PCR. The sample consists of approximately 15,000 clones, around nine tenths of them appearing once. This CDR3 is 15 amino acids long. Per the germline V gene, CDR1 is SNHLY and CDR2 is FYNNEI. V lost 2 bases and J 4 bases, leaving 11 bases between the germline ends. J is TRBJ2-2 and V is TRBV2; D gene ambiguous. The clonotype was recovered from a human donor with HPV-associated anogenital cancer. Material: tumor tissue, obtained from a patient who underwent chemoradiotherapy. CDR3 nucleotide sequence: TGTGCCAGCAGTGAATTGAGACTCTCCACCGGGGAGCTGTTTTTT. Encoded protein: CASSELRLSTGELFF.